Presented here are 18 T cell receptor beta chains from one specimen sequenced in a study of blood T cell repertoires in COVID-19. Sequenced by immunoSEQ multiplex PCR; TCRdb stores in-frame clones only, minus some. Of approximately 120,000 clones detected, over 75% appear once; the ten largest clones hold approximately 10%. Sequencing input: peripheral blood. These receptors all stem from a man aged 55 to 69 with acute or convalescent COVID-19.

This clone was seen a handful of times. This sequence joins TRBV11-2 and TRBJ2-4; the D gene is possibly TRBD2 (5 bases). The CDR3 length is 16 residues. Looked up from germline, CDR1 is SGHAT and CDR2 is FQNNGV. The V end was cut by 5 bases, the J end by 0 bases, with 14 bases between. CDR3 protein: CASSPRASIAKNIQYF. In DNA, the CDR3 is TGTGCCAGCAGCCCGAGAGCTAGCATAGCCAAAAACATTCAGTACTTC.

This rearrangement joins TRBV2 to TRBJ1-1, with D unresolved. Germline assignment: CDR1 SNHLY and CDR2 FYNNEI. V was shortened by 4 bases and J by 6 bases, with 15 bases between the two germline ends. This CDR3 contains 14 residues. The CDR3: CASSVKDSLAEAFF. The DNA of the CDR3 is TGTGCCAGCAGTGTAAAGGACTCGCTAGCTGAAGCTTTCTTT.

This sequence joins TRBV28 and TRBJ1-5, with unresolved D. V was trimmed by 8 bases and J by 0 bases, leaving 8 bases between them. Looked up from germline, CDR1 is MDHEN and CDR2 is SYDVKM. This CDR3 is built from 13 residues. The CDR3 nucleotides read TGTGCCAGCGCGGCGGATAGCAATCAGCCCCAGCATTTT. The encoded protein is CASAADSNQPQHF.

The chain joins TRBV29-1 to TRBJ1-3; TRBD1 matches at 7 bases. Germline V CDR1 and CDR2: SQVTM, ANQGSEA. Trimming took 6 bases from V and 6 from J; bases not matched to a gene: 5. The CDR3 is 12 amino acids. The CDR3 is CSVWGQPNTIYF. The CDR3 region has the DNA TGCAGCGTCTGGGGACAGCCAAACACCATATATTTT.

The chain joins TRBV7-9 to TRBJ1-2; D unresolved. The germline gives CDR1 SEHNR, CDR2 FQNEAQ (reference sequence). Trimming shortened V by 1 base and J by 6 bases, and 12 bases separated the two germline ends. This CDR3 spans 14 amino acids. The CDR3 loop is CASSLVGSADGYTF. CDR3 nucleotides: TGTGCCAGCAGCTTAGTTGGCAGCGCCGATGGCTACACCTTC. The variable domain in full, completed from reference TRBV7-9 and TRBJ1-2, reads DTGVSQNPRHKITKRGQNVTFRCDPISEHNRLYWYRQTLGQGPEFLTYFQNEAQLEKSRLLSDRFSAERPKGSFSTLEIQRTEQGDSAMYLCASSLVGSADGYTFGSGTRLTVV.

The rearrangement joins TRBV10-2 to TRBJ2-7; 13 bases agree with TRBD2. Germline CDR1 WSHSY, CDR2 SAAADI. The CDR3 contains 14 residues. The junction had 2 bases not matched to a gene; V was cut back by 4 bases and J by 5 bases. The CDR3 DNA reads TGCGCCAGCAGTGGGACTAGCGGGAGAAACGAGCAGTACTTC. Its translation is CASSGTSGRNEQYF.

V is TRBV3-1 (or the pseudogene TRBV3-2) and J is TRBJ2-1; 13 bases are shared with TRBD2. CDR1 and CDR2 (germline): LGHDT, YNNKEL (reference sequence). With V trimmed by 0 bases and J by 6 bases, 11 bases remained unmatched. The CDR3 loop spans 19 amino acids. CDR3 DNA sequence: TGTGCCAGCAGCCAAGATGGGGCCCGGACTAGCGGGAGTTTCAATGAGCAGTTCTTC. Amino acids: CASSQDGARTSGSFNEQFF.

This chain connects TRBV2 to TRBJ1-5; TRBD1 aligns across 9 bases. Germline V CDR1 and CDR2: SNHLY, FYNNEI. The CDR3 runs 17 residues. J gave up 0 bases and V 4 bases, and 7 bases lay outside the gene matches. The CDR3 DNA reads as TGTGCCAGCAGTGGACAGGGGGGGCCCTATAGCAATCAGCCCCAGCATTTT. Encoded protein: CASSGQGGPYSNQPQHF.

Written as DNA, the CDR3 is TGTGCCACCAGTGAGCCCGGACAGAACGAGCAGTACTTC. Protein: CATSEPGQNEQYF. The gene calls are TRBV24-1 and TRBJ2-7, with TRBD1 as a possible D gene (6 bases). The V end was cut by 4 bases, the J end by 5 bases, with 11 bases between. The CDR3 loop spans 13 amino acids. The germline V gene encodes CDR1 KGHDR and CDR2 SFDVKD.

The V and J genes are TRBV5-1 and TRBJ2-3; 9 nucleotides align to TRBD2. The germline CDR1 and CDR2 sequences are SGHRS and YFSETQ. V was pared by 0 bases and J by 6 bases, with 8 bases of the junction left unmatched. This CDR3 is built from 16 residues. DNA of the CDR3: TGCGCCAGCAGCTTGGGACTAGCGGAGATGAGGGATACGCAGTATTTT. Residues: CASSLGLAEMRDTQYF.

The rearrangement uses TRBV11-3 and TRBJ1-2, with D tentatively TRBD1 (6 bases). CDR1 and CDR2 from the germline V gene are SGHNT and YENEEA. The V end lost 6 bases, the J end lost 6 bases, and 14 bases lay between the germline ends. CDR3 length: 13 residues. CDR3 in DNA: TGTGCCAGCAGTCGATCCGGGGGGCATGGCTACACCTTC. This codes for CASSRSGGHGYTF.

The rearrangement joins TRBV28 to TRBJ2-7; 11 positions agree with TRBD1. CDR1 MDHEN and CDR2 SYDVKM come from the germline V gene. With 6 bases clipped from V and 9 bases from J, the junction kept 13 bases outside the gene matches. The CDR3 extends over 15 amino acids. CDR3 nucleotide sequence: TGTGCCAGCAGCCCAGGGACAGGGGGTGTAAGGGGGCAGTACTTC. It encodes CASSPGTGGVRGQYF.

This clone was counted a single time. The chain has TRBV19 and TRBJ1-6; tentatively, D is TRBD1 (5 bases). The germline gives CDR1 LNHDA, CDR2 SQIVND (reference sequence). This CDR3 spans 14 amino acids. Trimming took 3 bases from V and 6 from J, leaving 9 bases between them. The CDR3 region is CASSIEGVNSPLHF. CDR3 in DNA: TGTGCCAGTAGTATTGAAGGGGTTAATTCACCCCTCCACTTT.

The chain combines TRBV28 with TRBJ2-3; 9 bases map to TRBD2. The CDR3 extends over 16 amino acids. CDR1 MDHEN and CDR2 SYDVKM come from the germline V gene. V was clipped by 6 bases and J by 0 bases; unmatched bases: 7. The CDR3 loop is CASSLIAGESTDTQYF. DNA for the CDR3: TGTGCCAGCAGCCTCATAGCGGGAGAAAGCACAGATACGCAGTATTTT.

The chain uses TRBV5-1 and TRBJ1-2; D gene unclear. V was clipped by 0 bases and J by 1 base, with 7 bases between them. Germline V gene lookup returns CDR1 SGHRS and CDR2 YFSETQ. This CDR3 region has 14 residues. CDR3 loop: CASSLGDFNYGYTF. The CDR3 DNA sequence: TGCGCCAGCAGCTTGGGAGATTTTAACTATGGCTACACCTTC.

The chain carries TRBV5-8 and TRBJ2-7, with TRBD1 as a possible D gene (6 bases). The ends were cut back, 6 bases at V and 4 bases at J, with 17 bases in the middle. Germline assignment: CDR1 SGHTS and CDR2 YDEGEE. CDR3 length equals 14 residues. CDR3 in amino acids: CASTHRDNRYEQYF. In DNA form, the CDR3 reads TGTGCCAGCACCCACCGGGACAATCGTTACGAGCAGTACTTC. The full variable domain, completed using reference TRBV5-8 and TRBJ2-7, is EAGVTQSPTHLIKTRGQQATLRCSPISGHTSVYWYQQALGLGLQFLLWYDEGEERNRGNFPPRFSGRQFPNYSSELNVNALELEDSALYLCASTHRDNRYEQYFGPGTRLTVT.

V usage is TRBV19 and J usage is TRBJ2-2; 9 nucleotides agree with TRBD2. Per the germline V gene, CDR1 is LNHDA and CDR2 is SQIVND (reference sequence). The CDR3 runs to 16 residues. The V gene end was trimmed by 3 bases and the J gene end by 5 bases; junction bases not matched to a gene: 7. The CDR3 sequence is CASSIFSGRRTGELFF. The CDR3 DNA reads TGTGCCAGTAGTATTTTTAGCGGGAGACGGACCGGGGAGCTGTTTTTT.

The V gene is TRBV29-1, the J gene TRBJ2-3, with D unresolved. The CDR3 extends over 15 amino acids. V was cut by 1 base and J by 3 bases, with 14 bases left in between. Germline-derived CDR1 and CDR2 are SQVTM and ANQGSEA. CDR3 in amino acids: CSVEGSAVSTDTQYF. The CDR3 coding sequence is TGCAGCGTTGAAGGGAGTGCCGTTTCTACAGATACGCAGTATTTT.